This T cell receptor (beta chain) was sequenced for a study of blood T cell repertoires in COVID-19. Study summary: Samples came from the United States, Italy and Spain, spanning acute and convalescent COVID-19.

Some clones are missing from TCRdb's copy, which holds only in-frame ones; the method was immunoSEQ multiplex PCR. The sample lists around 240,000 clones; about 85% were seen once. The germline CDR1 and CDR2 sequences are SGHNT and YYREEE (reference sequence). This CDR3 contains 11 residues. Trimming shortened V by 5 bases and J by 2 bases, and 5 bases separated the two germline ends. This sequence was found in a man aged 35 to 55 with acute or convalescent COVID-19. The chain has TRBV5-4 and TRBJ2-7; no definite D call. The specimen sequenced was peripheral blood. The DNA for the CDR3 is TGTGCCAGCAGAACAGCCTACGAGCAGTACTTC. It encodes CASRTAYEQYF.